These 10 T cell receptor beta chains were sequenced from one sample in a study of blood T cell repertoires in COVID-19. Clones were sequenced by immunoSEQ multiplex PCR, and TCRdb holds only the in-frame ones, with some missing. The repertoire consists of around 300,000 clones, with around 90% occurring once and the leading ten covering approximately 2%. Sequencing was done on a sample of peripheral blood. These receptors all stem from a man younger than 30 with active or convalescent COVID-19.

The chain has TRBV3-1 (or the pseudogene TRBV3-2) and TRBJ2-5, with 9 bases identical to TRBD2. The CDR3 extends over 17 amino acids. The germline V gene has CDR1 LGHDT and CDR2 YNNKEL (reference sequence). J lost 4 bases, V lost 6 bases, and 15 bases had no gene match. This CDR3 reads CASRNRVGGGASETQYF. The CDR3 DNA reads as TGTGCCAGCAGGAACAGGGTCGGCGGGGGGGCATCAGAGACCCAGTACTTC.

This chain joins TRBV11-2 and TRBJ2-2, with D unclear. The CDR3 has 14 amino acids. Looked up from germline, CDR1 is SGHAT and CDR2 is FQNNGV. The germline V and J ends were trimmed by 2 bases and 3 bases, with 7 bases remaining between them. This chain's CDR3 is CASSLIPDTGELFF. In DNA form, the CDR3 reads TGTGCCAGCAGCTTAATCCCGGACACCGGGGAGCTGTTTTTT. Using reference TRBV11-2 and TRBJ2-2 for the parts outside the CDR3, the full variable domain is EAGVAQSPRYKIIEKRQSVAFWCNPISGHATLYWYQQILGQGPKLLIQFQNNGVVDDSQLPKDRFSAERLKGVDSTLKIQPAKLEDSAVYLCASSLIPDTGELFFGEGSRLTVL.

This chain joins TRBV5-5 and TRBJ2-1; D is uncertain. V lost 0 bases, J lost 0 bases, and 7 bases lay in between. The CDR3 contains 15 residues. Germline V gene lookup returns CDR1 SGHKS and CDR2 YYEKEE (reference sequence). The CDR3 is CASSLAGSSYNEQFF. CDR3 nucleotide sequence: TGTGCCAGCAGCTTGGCCGGTAGCTCCTACAATGAGCAGTTCTTC.

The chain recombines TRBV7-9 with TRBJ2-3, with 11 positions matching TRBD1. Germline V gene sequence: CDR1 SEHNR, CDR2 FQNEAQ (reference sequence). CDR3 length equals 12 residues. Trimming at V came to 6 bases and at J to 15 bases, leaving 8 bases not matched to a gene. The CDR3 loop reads CASREPGQGVYF. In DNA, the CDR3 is TGTGCCAGCAGGGAGCCGGGACAGGGGGTTTATTTT.

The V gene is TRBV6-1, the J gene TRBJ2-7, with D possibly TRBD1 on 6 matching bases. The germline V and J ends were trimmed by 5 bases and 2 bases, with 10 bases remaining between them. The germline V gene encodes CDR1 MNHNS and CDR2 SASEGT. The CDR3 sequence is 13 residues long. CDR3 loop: CASSRDTTYEQYF. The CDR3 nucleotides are TGTGCCAGCAGTAGGGACACCACCTACGAGCAGTACTTC.

The CDR3 sequence is CATSEPTSGGAYEQYF. CDR3 DNA: TGTGCCACCAGTGAACCCACTAGCGGGGGGGCGTACGAGCAGTACTTC. V usage is TRBV24-1 and J usage is TRBJ2-7, with 13 bases fitting TRBD2. J gave up 4 bases and V 4 bases, and 6 bases lay outside the gene matches. This CDR3 spans 16 amino acids. CDR1 is KGHDR and CDR2 is SFDVKD in the germline V gene.

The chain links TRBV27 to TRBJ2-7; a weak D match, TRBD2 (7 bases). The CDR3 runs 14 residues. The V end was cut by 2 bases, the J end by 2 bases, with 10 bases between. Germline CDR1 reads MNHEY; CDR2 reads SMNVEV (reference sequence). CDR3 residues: CASSLGGGTYEQYF. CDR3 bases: TGTGCCAGCAGTTTAGGCGGGGGCACCTACGAGCAGTACTTC.

CDR3 in amino acids: CASSRQESYEQYF. The DNA for the CDR3 is TGTGCCAGCTCACGACAGGAGTCCTACGAGCAGTACTTC. The genes are TRBV18 and TRBJ2-7, with D tentatively TRBD1 (6 bases). V lost 4 bases and J 1 base, leaving 8 bases between the germline ends. Germline V CDR1 and CDR2: KGHSH, LQKENI. The CDR3 is 13 amino acids.

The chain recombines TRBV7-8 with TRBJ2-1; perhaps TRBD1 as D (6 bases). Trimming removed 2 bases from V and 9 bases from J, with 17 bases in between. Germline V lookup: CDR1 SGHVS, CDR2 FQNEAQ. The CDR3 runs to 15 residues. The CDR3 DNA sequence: TGTGCCAGCAGCTTATCGTTGGGGGCACGGATTGAGCAGTTCTTC. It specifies CASSLSLGARIEQFF.

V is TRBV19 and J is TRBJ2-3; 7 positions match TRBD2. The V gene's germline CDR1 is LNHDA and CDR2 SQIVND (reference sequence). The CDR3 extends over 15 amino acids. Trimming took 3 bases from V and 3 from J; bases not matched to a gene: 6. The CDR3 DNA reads TGTGCCAGTAGTATCTCAAGTAGCGGGACAGATACGCAGTATTTT. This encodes CASSISSSGTDTQYF.